This passage covers 2 T cell receptor beta chains from one sample sequenced in a study of a mutant IDH1 vaccine in newly diagnosed glioma. Sequencing used immunoSEQ multiplex PCR; TCRdb keeps in-frame clones, though not all of them. In the table there are tens of thousands of clones, 85% to 90% of which are singletons. Specified time point: week 35, safety follow-up. Each dose delivered 300 ug of mutant IDH1 20-mer peptide subcutaneously with imiquimod. These TCRs are of unknown antigen specificity. Specimen: PBMCs, collected from a glioma patient whose treatment included an IDH1 peptide vaccine. The receptors here all came from a man in his thirties or forties with glioma.

The chain is built from TRBV9 and TRBJ1-4; 7 nucleotides align to TRBD1. In germline, CDR1 is SGDLS, CDR2 YYNGEE. The length of the CDR3 is 16 residues. J gave up 0 bases and V 2 bases, and 4 bases lay outside the gene matches. CDR3 sequence: CASSVGQDATNEKLFF. In DNA, the CDR3 is TGTGCCAGCAGCGTCGGACAGGATGCAACTAATGAAAAACTGTTTTTT.

The chain joins TRBV27 to TRBJ1-2, with D perhaps matching TRBD1 (6 bases). The CDR3 length is 13 residues. Trimming took off 6 bases at V and 7 bases at J, with 15 bases between the two ends. Per the germline V gene, CDR1 is MNHEY and CDR2 is SMNVEV (reference sequence). Here the CDR3 reads CASSPQGSRGYTF. In nucleotides, the CDR3 is TGTGCCAGCAGCCCACAGGGTTCGCGTGGCTACACCTTC.